The 23 T cell receptor beta chains in this list originate from one sample, sequenced in a study of T cell repertoires in cytomegalovirus infection. TCRdb passed the reads through MiXCR, listing each CDR3 protein once. Counted here are more than 200,000 distinct CDR3 sequences, roughly 9% occurring once; the ten biggest clones make up roughly 15%. The specimen was PBMCs. These receptors all come from a human donor in good health (CMV status not recorded). Some clones in this sample may be carry-over from other donors' samples.

There are a few counts of this clonotype. The rearrangement joins TRBV24-1 to TRBJ1-2; perhaps TRBD1 as D (6 bases). V gave up 3 bases and J gave up 7 bases, with 14 bases separating them. This CDR3 spans 14 amino acids. The germline CDR1 and CDR2 sequences are KGHDR and SFDVKD. The CDR3 protein is CATSDQTGDGGYTF. Here the CDR3 DNA reads TGTGCCACCAGTGATCAGACAGGTGACGGTGGCTACACCTTC.

This clonotype was counted only a few times. J is TRBJ1-3 and V is TRBV12-3 or TRBV12-4; 7 nucleotides line up with TRBD1. The CDR3 loop spans 14 amino acids. Trimming took 3 bases from V and 4 from J; bases not matched to a gene: 3. The DNA for the CDR3 is TGTGCCAGCAGTTTCGACAGGGCAGGAAACACCATATATTTT. Translated, it gives CASSFDRAGNTIYF.

A few counts support this clonotype. The rearrangement links TRBV5-6 to TRBJ2-5; 12 positions match TRBD2. Germline CDR1 reads SGHDT; CDR2 reads YYEEEE. J was trimmed by 4 bases and V by 1 base; bases with no gene match: 8. The CDR3 extends over 17 amino acids. The CDR3 nucleotides read TGTGCCAGCAGCTTGATGGCCGGACTAGCGGGAAGAGAGACCCAGTACTTC. As protein: CASSLMAGLAGRETQYF.

This clonotype was observed at least ten times. The chain couples TRBV20-1 to TRBJ1-1, with 10 bases aligning to TRBD1. The germline CDR1 and CDR2 sequences are DFQATT and SNEGSKA (reference sequence). There are 15 residues in the CDR3. Germline trimming cut 2 bases from V and 5 bases from J; bases unmatched to any gene: 8. CDR3 in amino acids: CSARLTRDRGTEAFF. CDR3 in DNA: TGCAGTGCTAGACTCACCCGGGACAGGGGAACTGAAGCTTTCTTT.

This chain links TRBV18 with TRBJ1-3; D gene uncertain. Germline CDR1 KGHSH, CDR2 LQKENI. The CDR3 runs to 15 residues. Trimming stripped 3 bases from V and 2 bases from J, with 11 bases between. The CDR3 loop is CASSPDPGTGNTIYF. The CDR3 coding sequence is TGTGCCAGCTCACCGGACCCGGGGACTGGAAACACCATATATTTT.

This clonotype was seen ten or more times. The V call is TRBV3-1, the J call TRBJ2-5, with TRBD1 matching 10 bases. V lost 5 bases, J lost 5 bases, and 5 bases stayed unmatched. Germline loops: CDR1 LGHDT, CDR2 YNNKEL (reference sequence). The CDR3 is 14 amino acids. The CDR3 is CASSYGTGDETQYF. The CDR3 DNA reads as TGTGCCAGCAGCTACGGGACAGGGGACGAGACCCAGTACTTC.

This clonotype has only a few counts. The junction differs from germline at one of its ends, possibly a read error. Here the CDR3 DNA reads TGTGCCAACAGCTTGGATTATGGAAGCAGGGAGCCCCAGCATTTT. Translated: CANSLDYGSREPQHF. This chain uses TRBV5-5 with TRBJ1-5, with a tentative D call TRBD1 (5 bases). CDR3 length equals 15 residues. In germline, CDR1 is SGHKS, CDR2 YYEKEE (reference sequence). Variable domain in full (rest from reference TRBV5-5 and TRBJ1-5): DAGVTQSPTHLIKTRGQQVTLRCSPISGHKSVSWYQQVLGQGPQFIFQYYEKEERGRGNFPDRFSARQFPNYSSELNVNALLLGDSALYLCANSLDYGSREPQHFGDGTRLSIL.

This clonotype was counted ten times or more. J is TRBJ1-1 and V is TRBV20-1, with D perhaps TRBD1 (5 bases). Trimming left V 5 bases short and J 0 bases short, with 13 bases between. Germline CDR1 DFQATT, CDR2 SNEGSKA (reference sequence). The CDR3 extends over 14 amino acids. Here the CDR3 reads CSAPAAGLNTEAFF. Here the CDR3 DNA reads TGCAGTGCTCCTGCTGCAGGGTTGAACACTGAAGCTTTCTTT.

The rearrangement links TRBV7-2 to TRBJ2-4; perhaps TRBD1 as D (5 bases). The germline V gene encodes CDR1 SGHTA and CDR2 FQGNSA. This CDR3 comprises 13 residues. Trimming removed 1 base at V and 8 bases at J, with 9 bases between. This CDR3 is CASSLGQGYIQYF. The CDR3 DNA sequence: TGTGCCAGCAGCTTAGGGCAGGGTTACATTCAGTACTTC.

Ten or more counts support this clonotype. This sequence joins TRBV7-2 and TRBJ1-1; the D is unclear. The germline V and J ends were trimmed by 2 bases and 6 bases, with 16 bases remaining between them. Germline V gene sequence: CDR1 SGHTA, CDR2 FQGNSA. This CDR3 has 15 amino acids. CDR3: CASSLMTDTVAEAFF. The CDR3 DNA follows: TGTGCCAGCAGCTTAATGACGGATACAGTTGCTGAAGCTTTCTTT.

At least ten counts were recorded for this clonotype. CDR3 residues: CASSRGAVGGGGYNEQFF. Here the CDR3 DNA reads TGTGCCAGCAGCCGAGGGGCAGTCGGCGGGGGGGGATACAATGAGCAGTTCTTC. The chain is built from TRBV7-8 and TRBJ2-1; 9 bases map to TRBD2. V trimming: 5 bases; J trimming: 4 bases; junction bases outside the gene matches: 15. Germline V CDR1 and CDR2: SGHVS, FQNEAQ. The CDR3 sequence is 18 residues long. The complete variable domain, with remaining parts taken from reference TRBV7-8 and TRBJ2-1, reads GAGVSQSPRYKVAKRGQDVALRCDPISGHVSLFWYQQALGQGPEFLTYFQNEAQLDKSGLPSDRFFAERPEGSVSTLKIQRTQQEDSAVYLCASSRGAVGGGGYNEQFFGPGTRLTVL.

This clonotype was seen many times. The genes are TRBV7-6 and TRBJ2-7, with 8 bases matching TRBD2. CDR1 is SGHVS and CDR2 is FNYEAQ in the germline V gene. J gave up 3 bases and V 5 bases, and 6 bases lay outside the gene matches. This CDR3 is built from 14 residues. The DNA of the CDR3 is TGTGCCAGCAGCAATCGGGAGGGTGGCTACGAGCAGTACTTC. As protein: CASSNREGGYEQYF.

The rearrangement joins TRBV19 to TRBJ2-4, with D uncertain. Germline CDR1 reads LNHDA; CDR2 reads SQIVND (reference sequence). V lost 7 bases to trimming and J lost 7 bases, with 8 bases between them. The CDR3 has 11 residues. CDR3 sequence: CASTEDNIQYF. DNA for the CDR3: TGTGCCAGTACCGAGGACAACATTCAGTACTTC.

This clonotype was counted ten times or more. The gene calls are TRBV7-2 and TRBJ2-1, with no clear D. Germline V lookup: CDR1 SGHTA, CDR2 FQGNSA. V was shortened by 5 bases and J by 10 bases, with 9 bases between the two germline ends. This CDR3 has 11 residues. The CDR3 nucleotides are TGTGCCAGCAGCCCGAGCAGGGAGCAGTTCTTC. Translated, it gives CASSPSREQFF.

This clonotype was counted a few times. The V gene is TRBV2, the J gene TRBJ2-3, with D tentatively TRBD1 (6 bases). Germline V gene data show CDR1 as SNHLY and CDR2 as FYNNEI. Trimming removed 6 bases from V and 2 bases from J, with 15 bases in between. The CDR3 contains 15 residues. The CDR3 nucleotides are TGTGCCAGCAGGACAGGACGGGGCCTCACAGATACGCAGTATTTT. This codes for CASRTGRGLTDTQYF.

The V and J genes are TRBV15 and TRBJ2-7; 9 bases align to TRBD2. The CDR3 runs to 16 residues. Germline lookup yields CDR1 LNHNV and CDR2 YYDKDF (reference sequence). Trimming at V came to 0 bases and at J to 5 bases, leaving 8 bases not matched to a gene. CDR3: CATSRDQVAGVNEQYF. CDR3 DNA sequence: TGTGCCACCAGCAGAGATCAGGTAGCGGGGGTTAACGAGCAGTACTTC.

This clonotype occurred many times. The J gene is TRBJ2-6, the V gene TRBV6-6; D possibly corresponds to TRBD1 (5 bases). The germline V gene encodes CDR1 MNHNY and CDR2 SVGAGI (reference sequence). The CDR3 spans 18 residues. With 0 bases removed from V and 0 bases from J, the gap between germline ends came to 12 bases. In DNA form, the CDR3 reads TGTGCCAGCAGTTACTCGTTAACAGGCTCCTCTGGGGCCAACGTCCTGACTTTC. It yields the protein CASSYSLTGSSGANVLTF.

The chain combines TRBV7-9 with TRBJ1-1, with a tentative D call TRBD1 (5 bases). V lost 5 bases, J lost 1 base, and 14 bases lay in between. This CDR3 has 15 amino acids. From germline, CDR1 is SEHNR and CDR2 FQNEAQ (reference sequence). The CDR3 reads CASSIVGVTNTEAFF. CDR3 nucleotide sequence: TGTGCCAGCAGCATCGTGGGGGTGACGAACACTGAAGCTTTCTTT.

The chain has TRBV7-2 and TRBJ2-3, with 11 bases fitting TRBD1. This CDR3 spans 15 amino acids. Germline values: CDR1 SGHTA, CDR2 FQGNSA. The ends lost 1 base at V and 7 bases at J; junction bases unmatched: 4. CDR3 region: CASSLGTGGANTQYF. The CDR3, as DNA: TGTGCCAGCAGCTTAGGGACAGGGGGCGCGAATACGCAGTATTTT.

The genes are TRBV20-1 and TRBJ1-1, with 9 positions matching TRBD1. Germline V gene lookup returns CDR1 DFQATT and CDR2 SNEGSKA (reference sequence). V was clipped by 6 bases and J by 11 bases; unmatched bases: 7. This CDR3 spans 11 amino acids. This chain's CDR3 is CSAYTDRGAFF. The CDR3 DNA reads TGCAGTGCCTATACTGACAGGGGGGCTTTCTTT.

The rearrangement links TRBV5-6 to TRBJ2-1, with 9 bases lining up with TRBD2. The CDR3 length is 18 residues. Germline CDR1 and CDR2: SGHDT and YYEEEE. The trim removed 5 bases at V and 0 bases at J, leaving 12 bases unmatched. The CDR3 loop is CASSWQRLAVSSYNEQFF. The CDR3, as DNA: TGTGCCAGCAGTTGGCAACGACTAGCGGTGAGCTCCTACAATGAGCAGTTCTTC. The full variable domain, rest sourced from reference TRBV5-6 and TRBJ2-1, is DAGVTQSPTHLIKTRGQQVTLRCSPKSGHDTVSWYQQALGQGPQFIFQYYEEEERQRGNFPDRFSGHQFPNYSSELNVNALLLGDSALYLCASSWQRLAVSSYNEQFFGPGTRLTVL.

This clonotype was seen many times. CDR3 amino acids: CASGTGFDEQYF. CDR3 DNA: TGTGCCAGCGGGACAGGGTTCGACGAGCAGTACTTC. The genes are TRBV12-3 or TRBV12-4 and TRBJ2-7; 9 bases match TRBD1. The trim removed 8 bases at V and 5 bases at J, leaving 4 bases unmatched. This CDR3 has 12 residues.

The chain employs TRBV20-1 and TRBJ2-1, with 13 bases lining up with TRBD2. The CDR3 has 17 residues. V was clipped by 7 bases and J by 1 base; unmatched bases: 10. CDR1 and CDR2 (germline): DFQATT, SNEGSKA (reference sequence). This chain's CDR3 is CSGALAGGPGSYNEQFF. For the CDR3, the DNA is TGCAGTGGCGCACTAGCGGGAGGGCCAGGGTCCTACAATGAGCAGTTCTTC.